The 11 T cell receptor beta chains below come from one sample, sequenced in a study of blood T cells in healthy people across ages. A second PCR, run for about 6 to 11 cycles, used a sample-barcoded 5' primer plus a J-beta primer mix. MiXCR was run by TCRdb on the 5' RACE reads, yielding one entry per CDR3 protein. The repertoire has 1.5 million or so distinct CDR3 sequences, roughly two fifths of them found once; the top ten carry 4%. The sample taken for sequencing was blood. The receptor source for this set is a woman under 30 in good health.

This clonotype was seen only a few times. This chain joins TRBV6-5 and TRBJ1-1, with TRBD1 identical over 8 bases. This CDR3 spans 14 amino acids. CDR1 is MNHEY, CDR2 SVGAGI, per germline. Trimming at V came to 8 bases and at J to 5 bases, leaving 10 bases not matched to a gene. CDR3 bases: TGTGCCAGCCAGACACAGGGGGGTTGGACTGAAGCTTTCTTT. Translating gives CASQTQGGWTEAFF.

The V gene is TRBV20-1, the J gene TRBJ2-1, with 11 bases identical to TRBD2. V lost 6 bases and J lost 4; bases outside the gene matches: 5. Germline V gives CDR1 DFQATT, CDR2 SNEGSKA (reference sequence). The CDR3 covers 14 residues. The CDR3 nucleotides are TGCAGTGCGCCGGGACTAGCGGATTACAATGAGCAGTTCTTC. It encodes CSAPGLADYNEQFF.

V and J are TRBV7-8 and TRBJ1-5, with 7 bases fitting TRBD1. V gave up 5 bases and J gave up 0 bases; unmatched junction bases: 4. CDR1 and CDR2 (germline): SGHVS, FQNEAQ. The CDR3 spans 15 residues. The CDR3 reads CASSRRTGSNQPQHF. In nucleotides, the CDR3 is TGTGCCAGCAGCCGACGGACAGGTAGCAATCAGCCCCAGCATTTT.

The V and J genes are TRBV7-2 and TRBJ1-2, with D possibly TRBD1 on 6 matching bases. Germline V CDR1 and CDR2: SGHTA, FQGNSA. The CDR3 runs 14 residues. The V and J ends lost 5 bases and 6 bases respectively, with 16 bases between them. CDR3 DNA sequence: TGTGCCAGCAGCAACTACAGGGAGATCGATGGCTACACCTTC. Amino acids: CASSNYREIDGYTF.

In its sample, this clonotype was seen many times. The chain links TRBV6-5 to TRBJ1-2; D is unresolved. The CDR3 is 13 amino acids. The V gene's germline CDR1 is MNHEY and CDR2 SVGAGI. V lost 5 bases to trimming and J lost 3 bases, with 10 bases between them. CDR3 nucleotides: TGTGCCAGCAGTCCCCCGGGATACTATGGCTACACCTTC. Protein product: CASSPPGYYGYTF.

The genes are TRBV4-2 and TRBJ2-3; D assignment may be TRBD1 or TRBD2 (6 bases each). V was trimmed by 7 bases and J by 4 bases, leaving 12 bases between them. From germline, CDR1 is LGHNA and CDR2 YNFKEQ. The length of the CDR3 is 13 residues. In DNA form, the CDR3 reads TGTGCCAGCACGGAGGGGGATTCAGATACGCAGTATTTT. Amino acids: CASTEGDSDTQYF.

The chain is built from TRBV7-9 and TRBJ1-1; TRBD1 matches at 9 bases. The length of the CDR3 is 16 residues. V shed 5 bases and J 5 bases; nucleotides not matched to a gene: 12. Germline lookup yields CDR1 SEHNR and CDR2 FQNEAQ (reference sequence). CDR3 in amino acids: CASSTSRDRVVTEAFF. For the CDR3, the DNA is TGTGCCAGCAGCACGTCCCGGGACAGGGTAGTAACTGAAGCTTTCTTT.

The CDR3 loop is CASRPGQRETQYF. The CDR3 nucleotides are TGTGCCAGCAGACCGGGACAGCGGGAGACCCAGTACTTC. The chain joins TRBV6-6 to TRBJ2-5; 7 nucleotides match TRBD1. V gave up 6 bases and J gave up 5 bases; unmatched junction bases: 6. The CDR3 extends over 13 amino acids. Germline V gene sequence: CDR1 MNHNY, CDR2 SVGAGI (reference sequence).

The rearrangement uses TRBV6-2 or TRBV6-3 and TRBJ2-5; possibly TRBD2 for D (6 bases). Per the germline V gene, CDR1 is MNHEY and CDR2 is SVGEGT. The CDR3 length is 13 residues. V lost 7 bases and J lost 3, with 12 bases in between. The CDR3 loop reads CASKRASEETQYF. CDR3 in DNA: TGTGCCAGCAAGAGGGCTAGCGAAGAGACCCAGTACTTC.

Worth noting for this clonotype: One junction end does not reproduce the germline sequence, and a read error may be involved. CDR3 sequence: CARSLLREVYNEQYF. Written as DNA, the CDR3 is TGTGCCCGCAGTCTCCTTAGAGAAGTCTACAATGAGCAGTACTTC. The chain has TRBV27 and TRBJ2-7, with D uncertain. There are 15 residues in the CDR3. Germline assignment: CDR1 MNHEY and CDR2 SMNVEV (reference sequence).

The chain carries TRBV14 and TRBJ2-3; D uncertain. Germline CDR1 reads SGHDN; CDR2 reads FVKESK. The CDR3 consists of 15 residues. V lost 4 bases and J 0 bases, leaving 11 bases between the germline ends. In DNA form, the CDR3 reads TGTGCCAGCAGCCGACGAGACGCTAGCACAGATACGCAGTATTTT. Protein: CASSRRDASTDTQYF.